The present TCR beta chain was sequenced within a study of identical twins. The V gene's germline CDR1 is MNHEY and CDR2 SMNVEV (reference sequence). V was shortened by 3 bases and J by 4 bases, with 16 bases between the two germline ends. The CDR3 consists of 15 residues. Overall study results and limits: Where out-of-frame alpha sequences were twin-shared, they showed excess low generation probability.

Of note for this clonotype: Its antigen is not identified.

TCRdb re-called the 5' RACE reads through MiXCR, storing one row per CDR3 protein. The table lists roughly 250,000 distinct CDR3 sequences, roughly 7% of them singletons. These data were likewise used in another study, on yellow fever vaccine responses in identical twins.

Sequenced input: memory (CD45RO+) T cells sorted from blood. The source of this sequence is a young woman in good health. This rearrangement joins TRBV27 to TRBJ2-7; no clear D gene. This chain's CDR3 is CASSFLVGRVYEQYF. CDR3 nucleotides: TGTGCCAGCAGTTTCCTGGTTGGGCGAGTTTACGAGCAGTACTTC.